The 13 T cell receptor beta chains below all came from one sample that was sequenced in a study of neurological immune-mediated disorders. One entry per CDR3 protein, called by TCRdb with MiXCR from the 5' RACE reads. Among 20,000 to 25,000 distinct CDR3 sequences listed, around 14% were seen once. Sequencing was performed on PBMCs. The receptor source for this set is a female donor with HTLV-1-associated myelopathy (HAM/TSP).

Many counts were recorded for this clonotype. The rearrangement links TRBV7-3 to TRBJ2-6; possibly TRBD1 or TRBD2 for D (5 bases each). The V gene's germline CDR1 is SGHTA and CDR2 FQGTGA. V was cut by 1 base and J by 0 bases, with 19 bases left in between. This CDR3 is built from 20 residues. CDR3 coding DNA: TGTGCCAGCAGCTTAATCGGGGCCCCGAGGTGGGACTCTGGGGCCAACGTCCTGACTTTC. This sequence encodes CASSLIGAPRWDSGANVLTF. Full variable domain (remainder filled in from reference TRBV7-3 and TRBJ2-6): GAGVSQTPSNKVTEKGKYVELRCDPISGHTALYWYRQSLGQGPEFLIYFQGTGAADDSGLPNDRFFAVRPEGSVSTLKIQRTERGDSAVYLCASSLIGAPRWDSGANVLTFGAGSRLTVL.

This clonotype was seen ten or more times. The genes are TRBV7-2 and TRBJ1-1; TRBD1 is a possible D gene (5 bases). Trimming stripped 2 bases from V and 3 bases from J, with 13 bases between. The CDR3 runs to 15 residues. Germline CDR1 SGHTA, CDR2 FQGNSA. The CDR3: CASSLLGVGDTEAFF. Written as DNA, the CDR3 is TGTGCCAGCAGCTTATTGGGGGTAGGGGACACTGAAGCTTTCTTT. The full variable domain, with the rest looked up from reference TRBV7-2 and TRBJ1-1, is GAGVSQSPSNKVTEKGKDVELRCDPISGHTALYWYRQSLGQGLEFLIYFQGNSAPDKSGLPSDRFSAERTGGSVSTLTIQRTQQEDSAVYLCASSLLGVGDTEAFFGQGTRLTVV.

This clonotype was seen many times. The V gene is TRBV6-2 or TRBV6-3, the J gene TRBJ2-7; possible D gene TRBD1, 5 bases. From germline, CDR1 is MNHEY and CDR2 SVGEGT. This CDR3 is built from 11 residues. The V and J ends lost 7 bases and 3 bases respectively, with 7 bases between them. CDR3 bases: TGTGCCAGCACCCAGGGCTACGAGCAGTACTTC. It is translated as CASTQGYEQYF.

This clonotype was observed many times. The V call is TRBV7-8, the J call TRBJ1-5, with D perhaps matching TRBD1 (6 bases). Germline V gives CDR1 SGHVS, CDR2 FQNEAQ. The V gene lost 2 bases and the J gene lost 0 bases, with 11 bases spanning the gap. CDR3 length equals 16 residues. In nucleotides, the CDR3 is TGTGCCAGCAGCTTATCAGGGACAAATAGCAATCAGCCCCAGCATTTT. Translation: CASSLSGTNSNQPQHF.

This clonotype was picked up many times. The rearrangement uses TRBV7-2 and TRBJ2-7, with TRBD1 matching 7 bases. The CDR3 has 16 residues. J lost 4 bases, V lost 7 bases, and 16 bases had no gene match. The germline gives CDR1 SGHTA, CDR2 FQGNSA. DNA for the CDR3: TGTGCCAGCACCCCCCAGCGACAGGGCTTTATGTACGAGCAGTACTTC. It encodes CASTPQRQGFMYEQYF.

The rearrangement links TRBV12-3 or TRBV12-4 to TRBJ2-7; unclear D gene. V lost 4 bases and J lost 2, with 9 bases in between. The CDR3 loop spans 13 amino acids. The CDR3 reads CASSSGRPYEQYF. In DNA, the CDR3 is TGTGCCAGCAGTTCGGGCAGACCCTACGAGCAGTACTTC.

This clonotype was detected a few times. The chain employs TRBV20-1 and TRBJ2-3; 9 bases agree with TRBD2. This CDR3 has 13 residues. V lost 3 bases to trimming and J lost 6 bases; unmatched junction nucleotides: 4. Per germline, CDR1 DFQATT and CDR2 SNEGSKA (reference sequence). In nucleotides, the CDR3 is TGCAGTGCTAGGGCGGGGGGGTTGGATACGCAGTATTTT. It is translated as CSARAGGLDTQYF.

Remarks on this clonotype: A much larger clone lies one base from this, so it may be a read error. This chain uses TRBV28 with TRBJ2-3; 9 positions agree with TRBD2. CDR1 is MDHEN and CDR2 is SYDVKM in the germline V gene. J was trimmed by 2 bases and V by 6 bases; bases with no gene match: 12. CDR3 length: 17 residues. The CDR3 reads CASSLPAGGVYTDTQYF. The CDR3 nucleotides are TGTGCCAGCAGCCTTCCTGCGGGGGGGGTTTACACAGATACGCAGTATTTT.

This clonotype occurred many times. The V call is TRBV20-1, the J call TRBJ2-5, with TRBD2 identical over 8 bases. Per germline, CDR1 DFQATT and CDR2 SNEGSKA (reference sequence). V shed 3 bases and J 3 bases; nucleotides not matched to a gene: 12. CDR3 size: 16 residues. The CDR3 DNA reads as TGCAGTGCTAGGTTCCCGCGAGCGGGGGATAAAGAGACCCAGTACTTC. Protein: CSARFPRAGDKETQYF.

This clonotype was observed at least ten times. The chain uses TRBV7-2 and TRBJ1-4, with D hard to call. The CDR3 consists of 16 residues. Germline CDR1 is SGHTA and CDR2 is FQGNSA. Deletions cut 1 base from V and 7 bases from J, with 16 bases between. CDR3 residues: CASSLVWEPLTEKLFF. DNA of the CDR3: TGTGCCAGCAGCTTAGTTTGGGAGCCGTTGACTGAAAAACTGTTTTTT.

This clonotype was seen many times. The chain couples TRBV20-1 to TRBJ2-5; D is perhaps TRBD2 (6 bases). The CDR3 contains 11 residues. The V and J ends lost 4 bases and 7 bases respectively, with 10 bases between them. The germline gives CDR1 DFQATT, CDR2 SNEGSKA (reference sequence). CDR3 bases: TGCAGTGCTATTCAGGGAGGGACCCAGTACTTC. Translated: CSAIQGGTQYF.

In its sample, this clonotype was seen a few times. The V call is TRBV11-3, the J call TRBJ2-1, with TRBD2 identical over 16 bases. V lost 4 bases and J lost 8; bases outside the gene matches: 8. Germline values: CDR1 SGHNT, CDR2 YENEEA. This CDR3 is 17 amino acids long. The CDR3 spells CASSWEMGLAGGDEQFF. The CDR3 DNA sequence: TGTGCCAGCAGCTGGGAGATGGGACTAGCGGGAGGGGATGAGCAGTTCTTC.

This clonotype was counted many times. The chain links TRBV28 to TRBJ2-5, with a tentative D call TRBD2 (6 bases). CDR1 is MDHEN, CDR2 SYDVKM, per germline. With 5 bases removed from V and 4 bases from J, the gap between germline ends came to 14 bases. There are 14 residues in the CDR3. The CDR3 DNA reads as TGTGCCAGCAGTGGGGGGATGTGGTCAGAGACCCAGTACTTC. Translation: CASSGGMWSETQYF. Full variable domain (rest looked up from reference TRBV28 and TRBJ2-5): DVKVTQSSRYLVKRTGEKVFLECVQDMDHENMFWYRQDPGLGLRLIYFSYDVKMKEKGDIPEGYSVSREKKERFSLILESASTNQTSMYLCASSGGMWSETQYFGPGTRLLVL.